This TCR beta chain was obtained from a study of cytomegalovirus exposure and HLA in healthy donors. This CDR3 has 16 amino acids. CDR1 LGHNA and CDR2 YNFKEQ come from the germline V gene. Deletions cut 4 bases from V and 0 bases from J, with 13 bases between. Amplification used 60 Vbeta primers and 13 Jbeta primers. The protocol was immunoSEQ multiplex PCR, while the TCRdb copy is restricted to in-frame clones and leaves out a portion. The sample yields 55,000 to 80,000 clones, about two thirds seen once. V gene TRBV4-2 combines with J gene TRBJ1-5; weak D call: TRBD1 (6 bases). The material sequenced was PBMCs. The receptor comes from a woman in her 30s in good health and CMV-seronegative. CDR3 sequence: CASSLWDIYSNQPQHF. CDR3 DNA sequence: TGTGCCAGCAGCCTATGGGACATCTATAGCAATCAGCCCCAGCATTTT.